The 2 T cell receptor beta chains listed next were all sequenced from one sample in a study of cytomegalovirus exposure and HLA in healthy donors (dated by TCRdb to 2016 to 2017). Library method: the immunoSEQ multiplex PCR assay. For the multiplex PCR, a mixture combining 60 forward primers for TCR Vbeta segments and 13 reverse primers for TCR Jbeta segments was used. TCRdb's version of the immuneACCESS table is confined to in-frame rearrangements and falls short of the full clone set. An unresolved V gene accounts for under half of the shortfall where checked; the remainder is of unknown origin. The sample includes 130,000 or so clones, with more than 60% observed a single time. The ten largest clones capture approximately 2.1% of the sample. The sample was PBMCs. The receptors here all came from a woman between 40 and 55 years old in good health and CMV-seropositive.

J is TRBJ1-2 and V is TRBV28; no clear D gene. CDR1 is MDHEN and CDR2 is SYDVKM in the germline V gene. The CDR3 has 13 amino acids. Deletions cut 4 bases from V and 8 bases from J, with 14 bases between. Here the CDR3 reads CASSSPGLKGYTF. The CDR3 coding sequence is TGTGCCAGCAGTTCCCCCGGACTTAAAGGCTACACCTTC.

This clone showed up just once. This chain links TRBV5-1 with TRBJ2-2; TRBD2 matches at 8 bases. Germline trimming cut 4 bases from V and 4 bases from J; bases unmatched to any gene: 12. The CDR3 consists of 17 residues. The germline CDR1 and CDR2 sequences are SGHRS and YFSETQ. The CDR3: CASSVDVIAGTTGELFF. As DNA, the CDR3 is TGCGCCAGCAGCGTTGATGTAATAGCGGGGACCACCGGGGAGCTGTTTTTT.